The clone carrying this T cell receptor beta chain was seen at least ten times. Its antigen is unidentified. V was trimmed by 3 bases and J by 4 bases, leaving 7 bases between them. The germline CDR1 and CDR2 sequences are KGHSH and LQKENI. CDR3 length: 12 residues. Original processing notes: Built for papillary thyroid cancer, a distant-metastasis classifier drew on CDR3 differences across clinicopathological groups. TCRdb reassembled clones from the PCR reads with MiXCR. These V and J calls are TCRdb output, not the study's own analysis. This sample has approximately 65,000 clones; under 5% occur once, and the top ten carry under 25%. The data stem from a study of metastatic and nonmetastatic thyroid tumors. The wider study: From malignant and benign thyroid patients, repertoires in blood and in tumor or nodule tissue were compared.

Thyroid surgery had not been preceded by any treatment in any patient. Regarding the study as a whole: Significantly greater TCR beta diversity was reportedly found in malignant thyroid tumors than in benign nodules (in blood and tumor).

The chain has TRBV18 and TRBJ2-7; no definite D call. The sample consisted of blood. This TCR was sampled from a female donor with papillary thyroid cancer or a benign thyroid nodule (not recorded which). Some clones in this sample may be carry-over from other donors' samples. The CDR3 DNA sequence: TGTGCCAGCTCACCCGTAGGTTACGAGCAGTACTTC. Translated: CASSPVGYEQYF. The full variable domain, its missing parts supplied by reference TRBV18 and TRBJ2-7, is NAGVMQNPRHLVRRRGQEARLRCSPMKGHSHVYWYRQLPEEGLKFMVYLQKENIIDESGMPKERFSAEFPKEGPSILRIQQVVRGDSAAYFCASSPVGYEQYFGPGTRLTVT.